The source of this TCR beta chain is a study of PD-1 blockade in classical Hodgkin lymphoma. On the study more broadly: Nivolumab was given intravenously to patients at 3 mg/kg every 2 weeks.

Germline CDR1 and CDR2: MNHNY and SVGAGI (reference sequence). The CDR3 runs to 14 residues. The J segment lost 2 bases and the V segment lost 6 bases, leaving 6 bases of the junction unmatched. The time point was: cycle 4 day 1 (C4D1), after less than seven weeks of nivolumab. Every single patient, without exception, relapsed after autologous stem cell transplantation, and brentuximab vedotin exposure varied. The protocol was immunoSEQ multiplex PCR, while the TCRdb copy is restricted to in-frame clones and leaves out a portion. The profile shows 80,000 to 100,000 clones, 85% to 95% of them singletons. Notes on the study in general: Undefined causes, possibly disease activity or prior therapy, underlie the repertoire differences.

Remarks on this clone: Its matching antigen is unknown.

The chain joins TRBV6-6 to TRBJ1-2, with 7 bases fitting TRBD1. The TCR comes from a human donor with classical Hodgkin lymphoma. The input for sequencing was peripheral blood mononuclear cells (PBMCs), taken before the fourth cycle of nivolumab. The CDR3 is CASRSTGRNYGYTF. CDR3 in DNA: TGTGCCAGCAGATCGACAGGGAGGAACTATGGCTACACCTTC.